Listed here are 11 T cell receptor beta chains from one sample, sequenced in a study of cytomegalovirus exposure and HLA in healthy donors. With 60 Vbeta and 13 Jbeta primers, the PCR was carried out. TCRdb keeps only in-frame clones here, not all; method: immunoSEQ multiplex PCR. The sample has around 85,000 clones, roughly 80% seen once. The specimen was PBMCs. Receptor source: a man in his forties or fifties in good health and CMV-seropositive.

In this sample, this clone turned up a few times. The rearrangement links TRBV7-2 to TRBJ2-3; D gene unclear. CDR1 is SGHTA, CDR2 FQGNSA, per germline. V lost 1 base to trimming and J lost 4 bases, with 3 bases between them. The CDR3 length is 12 residues. The CDR3 spells CASSLGADTQYF. The CDR3 DNA reads TGTGCCAGCAGCTTAGGCGCAGATACGCAGTATTTT.

V usage is TRBV12-5 and J usage is TRBJ1-1, with D perhaps TRBD1 (5 bases). The CDR3 runs to 16 residues. Trimming cost V 7 bases and J 7 bases, with 25 bases left between them. Germline V gene lookup returns CDR1 LGHNT and CDR2 FRNRAP. CDR3 in amino acids: CASVIGGFAIDDEAFF. The CDR3, as DNA: TGTGCTAGTGTAATCGGGGGTTTTGCGATCGATGATGAAGCTTTCTTT.

The J gene is TRBJ2-1, the V gene TRBV7-9; D not resolved. Between the trimmed V and J ends, which lost 1 base and 10 bases, there was a span of 8 bases. The CDR3 contains 12 residues. The germline gives CDR1 SEHNR, CDR2 FQNEAQ (reference sequence). DNA for the CDR3: TGTGCCAGCAGCTTAGTAAGCAGGGAGCAGTTCTTC. It translates to CASSLVSREQFF.

The V gene is TRBV6-6, the J gene TRBJ1-4; D is ambiguous. Trimming took 6 bases from V and 8 from J, leaving 19 bases between them. CDR3 size: 15 residues. The germline gives CDR1 MNHNY, CDR2 SVGAGI (reference sequence). The DNA of the CDR3 is TGTGCCAGCAGCGACCGGGGAGGTTCATTGGAAAAACTGTTTTTT. It yields the protein CASSDRGGSLEKLFF.

The CDR3 region is CASSLGGAGAEQYF. As DNA, the CDR3 is TGTGCCAGCAGCTTAGGAGGAGCGGGAGCCGAGCAGTACTTC. This chain joins TRBV11-2 and TRBJ2-7, with 8 nucleotides matching TRBD2. CDR1 is SGHAT, CDR2 FQNNGV, per germline. The CDR3 covers 14 residues. The V segment lost 1 base and the J segment 6 bases; nucleotides outside the gene matches: 5.

The chain combines TRBV27 with TRBJ1-5; D is perhaps TRBD1 (5 bases). CDR1 is MNHEY and CDR2 is SMNVEV in the germline V gene (reference sequence). V was cut by 1 base and J by 5 bases, with 9 bases left in between. CDR3 length: 14 residues. The CDR3 DNA reads TGTGCCAGCAGTTTATGGGGGGATGATCAGCCCCAGCATTTT. Its protein is CASSLWGDDQPQHF.

V usage is TRBV27 and J usage is TRBJ2-7; D is possibly TRBD2 (5 bases). V was trimmed by 3 bases and J by 3 bases, leaving 15 bases between them. Germline CDR1 MNHEY, CDR2 SMNVEV (reference sequence). This CDR3 region has 15 residues. CDR3 residues: CASSFPKAAIYEQYF. For the CDR3, the DNA is TGTGCCAGCAGTTTCCCCAAAGCGGCGATCTACGAGCAGTACTTC.

The V gene is TRBV30, the J gene TRBJ2-2; D is perhaps TRBD1 (5 bases). The CDR3 is made up of 16 amino acids. Germline values: CDR1 GTSNPN, CDR2 SVGIG (reference sequence). V lost 2 bases, J lost 0 bases, and 13 bases lay in between. The CDR3 nucleotides read TGTGCCTGGAGTAGGACATACCCAGCGAACACCGGGGAGCTGTTTTTT. This gives the protein CAWSRTYPANTGELFF. The variable domain in full, completed from reference TRBV30 and TRBJ2-2, reads SQTIHQWPATLVQPVGSPLSLECTVEGTSNPNLYWYRQAAGRGLQLLFYSVGIGQISSEVPQNLSASRPQDRQFILSSKKLLLSDSGFYLCAWSRTYPANTGELFFGEGSRLTVL.

The rearrangement joins TRBV28 to TRBJ2-7, with 7 bases fitting TRBD2. The J segment lost 4 bases and the V segment lost 2 bases, leaving 5 bases of the junction unmatched. The CDR3 spans 14 residues. Germline V CDR1 and CDR2: MDHEN, SYDVKM. The CDR3: CASSLLAENYEQYF. The CDR3 bases are TGTGCCAGCAGTTTACTAGCGGAAAATTACGAGCAGTACTTC.

The chain has TRBV2 and TRBJ1-1; 9 bases match TRBD1. Germline V CDR1 and CDR2: SNHLY, FYNNEI. The V gene end was trimmed by 5 bases and the J gene end by 1 base; junction bases not matched to a gene: 2. The CDR3 loop spans 14 amino acids. The CDR3 protein is CASSRQGENTEAFF. CDR3 nucleotide sequence: TGTGCCAGCAGTCGACAGGGGGAGAACACTGAAGCTTTCTTT.

The chain couples TRBV16 to TRBJ2-2; 9 positions match TRBD2. Germline assignment: CDR1 KGHSY and CDR2 FQNENV. CDR3 length: 15 residues. The V and J ends lost 3 bases and 7 bases, in that order; junction bases with no gene match: 6. Here the CDR3 reads CASSQFLAGLGELFF. CDR3 nucleotides: TGTGCCAGCAGCCAGTTCCTAGCGGGACTCGGGGAGCTGTTTTTT.